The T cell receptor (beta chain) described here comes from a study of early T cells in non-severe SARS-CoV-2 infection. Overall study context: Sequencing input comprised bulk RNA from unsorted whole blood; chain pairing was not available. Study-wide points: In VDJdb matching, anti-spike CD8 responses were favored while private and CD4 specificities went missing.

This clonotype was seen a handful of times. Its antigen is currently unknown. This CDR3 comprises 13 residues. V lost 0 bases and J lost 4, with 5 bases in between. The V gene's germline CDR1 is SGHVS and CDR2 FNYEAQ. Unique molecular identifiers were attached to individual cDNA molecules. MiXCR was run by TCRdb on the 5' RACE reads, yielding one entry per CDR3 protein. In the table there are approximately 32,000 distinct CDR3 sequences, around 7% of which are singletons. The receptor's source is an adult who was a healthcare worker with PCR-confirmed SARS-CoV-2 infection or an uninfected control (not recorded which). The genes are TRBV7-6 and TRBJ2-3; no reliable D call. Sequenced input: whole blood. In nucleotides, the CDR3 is TGTGCCAGCAGCTTAGCGCATCCAGATACGCAGTATTTT. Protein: CASSLAHPDTQYF. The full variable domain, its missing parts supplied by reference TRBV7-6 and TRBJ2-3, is GAGVSQSPRYKVTKRGQDVALRCDPISGHVSLYWYRQALGQGPEFLTYFNYEAQQDKSGLPNDRFSAERPEGSISTLTIQRTEQRDSAMYRCASSLAHPDTQYFGPGTRLTVL.